This TCR beta chain was captured in a study of blood T cells in healthy people across ages. Notes on the study in general: Compared with aged donors, long-lived donors showed fewer expanded clones, suggesting selection.

The germline CDR1 and CDR2 sequences are SEHNR and FQNEAQ (reference sequence). This CDR3 has 13 amino acids. The junction had 5 bases not matched to a gene; V was cut back by 4 bases and J by 6 bases. Each donor gave 9.5 to 10 milliliters of peripheral blood. Points on this clonotype: Antigen: not known.

Then a second PCR, running roughly 6 to 12 cycles, was carried out with a sample-barcoded 5' primer and a J-beta primer mix. Researchers report that a template-switch adaptor with 12 random nucleotides tagged each cDNA molecule. A single record per CDR3 protein comes from TCRdb applying MiXCR to the 5' RACE reads. The data contain approximately 600,000 distinct CDR3 sequences, about 54% of them singletons. This clonotype was obtained from a man in his fifties or sixties in good health. V is TRBV7-9 and J is TRBJ2-7; 8 nucleotides agree with TRBD2. The sequenced sample consisted of blood. In nucleotides, the CDR3 is TGTGCCAGCAGCTCTGGCGGGGGGCTCGAGCAGTACTTC. Amino acids: CASSSGGGLEQYF.